The 11 T cell receptor beta chains below come from one sample, sequenced in a study of cytomegalovirus exposure and HLA in healthy donors. Sequenced by immunoSEQ multiplex PCR; TCRdb stores in-frame clones only, minus some. The table lists some 170,000 clones, around 86% of them singletons. Sample: PBMCs. The origin of the receptors is a man aged 18 to 30 in good health and CMV-seropositive.

As for this clone: The junction departs from germline at one end; a sequencing error may be responsible. V usage is TRBV4-2 and J usage is TRBJ2-4; D ambiguous. CDR1 and CDR2 from the germline V gene are LGHNA and YNFKEQ. The CDR3 contains 11 residues. The DNA of the CDR3 is TGTGCCAGCAGCCAAGTGGAAGGCGGAATCTTC. Its protein product is CASSQVEGGIF.

The chain carries TRBV6-1 and TRBJ1-5; possible D gene TRBD1, 5 bases. V lost 2 bases and J 5 bases, leaving 10 bases between the germline ends. Germline V CDR1 and CDR2: MNHNS, SASEGT. CDR3 length: 14 amino acids. The CDR3 loop reads CASSETTEHQPQHF. DNA for the CDR3: TGTGCCAGCAGTGAAACGACAGAACATCAGCCCCAGCATTTT.

The V call is TRBV5-4, the J call TRBJ2-5, with 9 bases lining up with TRBD2. The CDR3 has 18 amino acids. Germline assignment: CDR1 SGHNT and CDR2 YYREEE (reference sequence). Trimming at V came to 2 bases and at J to 4 bases, leaving 15 bases not matched to a gene. The CDR3, as DNA: TGTGCCAGCAGCTTCGGGGTCCTAGCGGGGACTGTCTTAGAGACCCAGTACTTC. This gives the protein CASSFGVLAGTVLETQYF.

CDR3 region: CASSSGTSGRDIQYF. The CDR3 region has the DNA TGTGCCAGCAGTTCGGGGACTAGCGGGAGGGACATTCAGTACTTC. V usage is TRBV27 and J usage is TRBJ2-4, with 16 bases matching TRBD2. Germline V gives CDR1 MNHEY, CDR2 SMNVEV (reference sequence). Germline trimming cut 4 bases from V and 8 bases from J; bases unmatched to any gene: 2. This CDR3 is 15 amino acids long.

CDR3 amino acids: CASSLGPGVYEQYF. CDR3 DNA sequence: TGTGCCAGCAGCTTAGGGCCGGGTGTCTACGAGCAGTACTTC. The rearrangement joins TRBV7-8 to TRBJ2-7, with D unclear. The CDR3 loop spans 14 amino acids. Between the trimmed V and J ends, which lost 1 base and 3 bases, there was a span of 10 bases. Germline loops: CDR1 SGHVS, CDR2 FQNEAQ.

The gene calls are TRBV6-5 and TRBJ2-3; tentatively, D is TRBD2 (7 bases). Trimming left V 2 bases short and J 4 bases short, with 13 bases between. The CDR3 is 15 residues long. The germline V gene encodes CDR1 MNHEY and CDR2 SVGAGI. The CDR3 loop reads CASSYTGGRADTQYF. In DNA form, the CDR3 reads TGTGCCAGCAGTTACACGGGGGGCAGGGCAGATACGCAGTATTTT.

Concerning this clone itself: Additional DNA sequences in this sample encode the identical CDR3. This chain uses TRBV25-1 with TRBJ1-6; D is ambiguous. Germline lookup yields CDR1 MGHDK and CDR2 SYGVNS. Deletions cut 4 bases from V and 2 bases from J, with 3 bases between. This CDR3 region has 13 residues. CDR3 sequence reads: CASSATYNSPLHF. CDR3 DNA sequence: TGTGCCAGCAGTGCCACCTATAATTCACCCCTCCACTTT.

This chain joins TRBV4-3 and TRBJ2-2; 8 bases map to TRBD2. CDR3 size: 15 residues. Germline CDR1 reads LGHNA; CDR2 reads YSLEER. The junction had 7 bases not matched to a gene; V was cut back by 3 bases and J by 7 bases. The DNA for the CDR3 is TGCGCCAGCAGCCAGAGCGGGAGCCATAACGGGGAGCTGTTTTTT. Its translation is CASSQSGSHNGELFF.

V gene TRBV15 combines with J gene TRBJ2-7; 11 bases agree with TRBD1. The CDR3 loop spans 14 amino acids. Germline-derived CDR1 and CDR2 are LNHNV and YYDKDF (reference sequence). V dropped 4 bases and J dropped 3; count of bases not matched to a gene: 2. This CDR3 is CATSIGTGGYEQYF. CDR3 bases: TGTGCCACCAGCATAGGGACAGGGGGCTACGAGCAGTACTTC.

This rearrangement joins TRBV7-9 to TRBJ2-3, with D perhaps TRBD1 (5 bases). The V gene's germline CDR1 is SEHNR and CDR2 FQNEAQ (reference sequence). The CDR3 consists of 15 residues. V was cut by 1 base and J by 4 bases, with 12 bases left in between. The chain's CDR3 is CASSLGGSWADTQYF. CDR3 nucleotide sequence: TGTGCCAGCAGCTTAGGGGGCAGTTGGGCAGATACGCAGTATTTT.

The chain is built from TRBV6-6 and TRBJ2-7, with a tentative D call TRBD2 (6 bases). Trimming took off 6 bases at V and 3 bases at J, with 6 bases between the two ends. The CDR3 covers 11 residues. CDR1 is MNHNY, CDR2 SVGAGI, per germline (reference sequence). The CDR3 region has the DNA TGTGCCAGCAGGGGGGGCTACGAGCAGTACTTC. Translation: CASRGGYEQYF.